This TCR beta chain derives from a study of blood T cell repertoires in COVID-19. Generated by immunoSEQ multiplex PCR, the TCRdb table keeps only in-frame clones and is missing some. The sample comprises about 180,000 clones, roughly 86% of which are singletons, and around 2.6% rests with the top ten. Trimming shortened V by 2 bases and J by 4 bases, and 15 bases separated the two germline ends. The CDR3 is made up of 16 amino acids. CDR1 is SGHDT and CDR2 is YYEEEE in the germline V gene. The sequence came from a man between 35 and 55 years old with active or convalescent COVID-19. The chain combines TRBV5-6 with TRBJ1-4; D possibly corresponds to TRBD1 (6 bases). The sample was peripheral blood. The CDR3 sequence: CASSLLLTGSNEKLFF. The CDR3, as DNA: TGTGCCAGCAGCTTATTACTTACAGGGAGTAATGAAAAACTGTTTTTT.